This T cell receptor beta chain emerged from a study of blood T cell repertoires in COVID-19. The wider study: Material from acute and convalescent COVID-19 was sourced from the United States, Italy and Spain. PBMCs, B-cell-depleted T cells, or T cells provided the cDNA or gDNA that made up the material.

This CDR3 is 16 amino acids long. Trimming at V came to 6 bases and at J to 1 base, leaving 8 bases not matched to a gene. Per the germline V gene, CDR1 is SGHDN and CDR2 is FVKESK. Per the study methods: Estimated nucleated cell counts came from reference gene primer amplification. Profiling relied on immunoSEQ multiplex PCR, and the TCRdb table lists in-frame clones only, not all of them. V and J calls and clone size are copied from that table; D and trimming were computed from the DNA. This table holds about 440,000 clones, 70% to 90% found once. Residents of about two dozen US areas, aged about 18 to 100 years, made up the participants.

The clonotype was recovered from a woman aged 18-29 years with acute COVID-19. V gene TRBV14 combines with J gene TRBJ2-5, with 10 positions matching TRBD2. The sample taken for sequencing was PBMCs or T cells enriched from blood (not recorded which). In DNA, the CDR3 is TGTGCCAGCAGTCTAGGAGCGGGAGGGCGCCAAGAGACCCAGTACTTC. Protein sequence: CASSLGAGGRQETQYF.